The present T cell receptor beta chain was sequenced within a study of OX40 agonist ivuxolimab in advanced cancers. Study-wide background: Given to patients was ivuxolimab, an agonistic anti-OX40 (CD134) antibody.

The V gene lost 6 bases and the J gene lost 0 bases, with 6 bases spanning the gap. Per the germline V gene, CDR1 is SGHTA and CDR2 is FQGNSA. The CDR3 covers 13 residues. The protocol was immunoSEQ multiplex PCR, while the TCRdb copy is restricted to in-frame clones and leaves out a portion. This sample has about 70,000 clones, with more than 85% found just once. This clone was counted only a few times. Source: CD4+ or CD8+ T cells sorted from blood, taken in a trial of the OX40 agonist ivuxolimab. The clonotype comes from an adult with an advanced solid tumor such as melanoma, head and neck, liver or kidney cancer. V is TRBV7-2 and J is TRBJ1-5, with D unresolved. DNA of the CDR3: TGTGCCAGCAGGGGGTATAGCAATCAGCCCCAGCATTTT. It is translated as CASRGYSNQPQHF. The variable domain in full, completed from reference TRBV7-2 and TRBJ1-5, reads GAGVSQSPSNKVTEKGKDVELRCDPISGHTALYWYRQSLGQGLEFLIYFQGNSAPDKSGLPSDRFSAERTGGSVSTLTIQRTQQEDSAVYLCASRGYSNQPQHFGDGTRLSIL.